The 14 T cell receptor beta chains in this list originate from one sample, sequenced in a study of metastatic and nonmetastatic thyroid tumors. Using MiXCR, TCRdb re-called clones from the PCR reads. Of some 21,000 clones listed, about 16% were seen once; the top ten hold 21%. Patients had received no treatment of any kind before thyroid surgery. Sequencing used blood. The receptor source for this set is a male donor with papillary thyroid cancer or a benign thyroid nodule (not recorded which). Some clones in this sample may be carry-over from other donors' samples.

The chain employs TRBV18 and TRBJ1-1, with D tentatively TRBD1 (6 bases). Between the trimmed V and J ends, which lost 3 bases and 0 bases, there was a span of 8 bases. Germline CDR1 is KGHSH and CDR2 is LQKENI. The CDR3 consists of 14 residues. CDR3: CASSPRGVNTEAFF. The CDR3 nucleotides read TGTGCCAGCTCACCGAGGGGGGTGAACACTGAAGCTTTCTTT.

By sample share, this clone is medium-sized. The CDR3 loop reads CASSRDRGASYEQYF. The DNA of the CDR3 is TGTGCCAGCAGCCGAGACAGGGGGGCGTCCTACGAGCAGTACTTC. The rearrangement uses TRBV6-1 and TRBJ2-7, with TRBD1 identical over 9 bases. The CDR3 extends over 15 amino acids. The germline gives CDR1 MNHNS, CDR2 SASEGT. Trimming cost V 6 bases and J 1 base; bases outside gene matches: 7.

The rearrangement joins TRBV2 to TRBJ1-3; D is perhaps TRBD1 (5 bases). Trimming took off 5 bases at V and 5 bases at J, with 16 bases between the two ends. The germline CDR1 and CDR2 sequences are SNHLY and FYNNEI. The CDR3 spans 15 residues. CDR3 bases: TGTGCCAGCAGTTATCAGGGTTTTACTCGAAACACCATATATTTT. Translation gives CASSYQGFTRNTIYF.

The chain links TRBV20-1 to TRBJ2-7; the D call may be TRBD1 or TRBD2 (6 bases each). Germline CDR1 and CDR2: DFQATT and SNEGSKA (reference sequence). V lost 7 bases and J 3 bases, leaving 19 bases between the germline ends. This CDR3 spans 14 amino acids. Written as DNA, the CDR3 is TGCAGTGTAAACAAGGGGGGTGAGGGCTACGAGCAGTACTTC. This gives the protein CSVNKGGEGYEQYF.

This clone was detected ten times or more. The V and J genes are TRBV19 and TRBJ2-1, with 8 bases identical to TRBD1. The CDR3 runs 16 residues. In germline, CDR1 is LNHDA, CDR2 SQIVND (reference sequence). Trimming removed 4 bases from V and 4 bases from J; junction bases left unmatched: 9. CDR3 nucleotide sequence: TGTGCCAGTAGTACAGCCGGGACAGGTAATTACAATGAGCAGTTCTTC. It encodes CASSTAGTGNYNEQFF. The variable domain in full, with the rest retrieved from reference TRBV19 and TRBJ2-1, is DGGITQSPKYLFRKEGQNVTLSCEQNLNHDAMYWYRQDPGQGLRLIYYSQIVNDFQKGDIAEGYSVSREKKESFPLTVTSAQKNPTAFYLCASSTAGTGNYNEQFFGPGTRLTVL.

About this clone: This may come from a read error, since a much larger clone is one base off. The chain is built from TRBV20-1 and TRBJ2-2, with a possible D match to TRBD2 (6 bases). This CDR3 is built from 15 residues. V gave up 6 bases and J gave up 5 bases, with 19 bases separating them. Germline CDR1 and CDR2: DFQATT and SNEGSKA (reference sequence). In DNA form, the CDR3 reads TGCAGTGCCAGGACTGGCGGGATTTATACCGGGGAGCTGTTTTTT. Translating it yields CSARTGGIYTGELFF.

This chain links TRBV24-1 with TRBJ2-1; 8 bases are a match to TRBD2. Trimming removed 0 bases from V and 2 bases from J; junction bases left unmatched: 5. The CDR3 length is 17 residues. Germline CDR1 reads KGHDR; CDR2 reads SFDVKD. As DNA, the CDR3 is TGTGCCACCAGTGATTTGGGCGCGGGGGGTACCTACAATGAGCAGTTCTTC. Translating gives CATSDLGAGGTYNEQFF.

This clone showed up many times. Distinct nucleotide sequences in the sample also encode this CDR3. The genes are TRBV9 and TRBJ2-3, with D perhaps TRBD2 (5 bases). CDR3 length equals 16 residues. Germline lookup yields CDR1 SGDLS and CDR2 YYNGEE. Trimming stripped 4 bases from V and 1 base from J, with 16 bases between. CDR3 region: CASSPRADRGTDTQYF. The CDR3 coding sequence is TGTGCCAGCAGCCCCCGAGCGGACCGGGGCACAGATACGCAGTATTTT.

In its sample, this clone ranks as medium-sized. This rearrangement joins TRBV28 to TRBJ1-5, with no clear D. Trimming shortened V by 3 bases and J by 7 bases, and 16 bases separated the two germline ends. This CDR3 is built from 15 residues. In germline, CDR1 is MDHEN, CDR2 SYDVKM. The chain's CDR3 is CASSFEAAYGQPQHF. The CDR3 DNA reads TGTGCCAGCAGTTTTGAAGCGGCGTATGGGCAGCCCCAGCATTTT.

This clone has ten or more counts. The same CDR3 can be traced to other DNA sequences in this sample. The chain uses TRBV20-1 and TRBJ2-5; TRBD1 might be the D (5 bases). Germline values: CDR1 DFQATT, CDR2 SNEGSKA (reference sequence). The V and J ends lost 6 bases and 4 bases respectively, with 6 bases between them. The CDR3 sequence is 10 residues long. The CDR3 loop is CSAGVETQYF. The CDR3 nucleotides read TGCAGTGCAGGGGTAGAGACCCAGTACTTC.

This clone has ten or more counts. V gene TRBV12-3 or TRBV12-4 combines with J gene TRBJ2-3; either TRBD1 or TRBD2 may supply D (6 bases each). The CDR3 totals 14 residues. V lost 7 bases to trimming and J lost 6 bases, with 17 bases between them. The CDR3 nucleotides are TGTGCCAGCAACCTCAGGACCGGGGGCGATACGCAGTATTTT. Translation gives CASNLRTGGDTQYF.

The chain recombines TRBV5-1 with TRBJ2-1, with D possibly TRBD2 on 6 matching bases. Germline CDR1 SGHRS, CDR2 YFSETQ. The CDR3 length is 13 residues. V lost 5 bases, J lost 8 bases, and 14 bases lay in between. CDR3 region: CASSVSGNHEQFF. DNA of the CDR3: TGCGCCAGCAGTGTTAGCGGTAACCATGAGCAGTTCTTC.

This clone was seen ten or more times. The J gene is TRBJ2-5, the V gene TRBV11-2, with 7 bases lining up with TRBD2. The CDR3 runs to 14 residues. The V segment lost 5 bases and the J segment 8 bases; nucleotides outside the gene matches: 11. Looked up from germline, CDR1 is SGHAT and CDR2 is FQNNGV. The CDR3 loop is CASSPTRLATTQYF. The CDR3 region has the DNA TGTGCCAGCAGCCCGACCCGACTAGCCACTACCCAGTACTTC.

The rearrangement joins TRBV3-1 to TRBJ1-2; tentative D call: TRBD1 (5 bases). Trimming removed 0 bases at V and 4 bases at J, with 15 bases between. The CDR3 extends over 16 amino acids. Germline values: CDR1 LGHDT, CDR2 YNNKEL (reference sequence). The chain's CDR3 is CASSQDIGQGGYGYTF. The CDR3 region has the DNA TGTGCCAGCAGCCAAGATATTGGGCAGGGAGGCTATGGCTACACCTTC.